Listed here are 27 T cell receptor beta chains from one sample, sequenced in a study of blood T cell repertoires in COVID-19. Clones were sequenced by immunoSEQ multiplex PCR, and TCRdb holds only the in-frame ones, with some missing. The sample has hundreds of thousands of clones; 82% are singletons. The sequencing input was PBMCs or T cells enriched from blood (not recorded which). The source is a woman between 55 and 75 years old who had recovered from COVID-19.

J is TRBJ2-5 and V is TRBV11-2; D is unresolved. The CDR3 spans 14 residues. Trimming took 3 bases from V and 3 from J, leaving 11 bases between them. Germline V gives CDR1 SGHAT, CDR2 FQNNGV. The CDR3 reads CASSFLLGEETQYF. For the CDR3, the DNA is TGTGCCAGCAGCTTCCTCCTAGGCGAAGAGACCCAGTACTTC.

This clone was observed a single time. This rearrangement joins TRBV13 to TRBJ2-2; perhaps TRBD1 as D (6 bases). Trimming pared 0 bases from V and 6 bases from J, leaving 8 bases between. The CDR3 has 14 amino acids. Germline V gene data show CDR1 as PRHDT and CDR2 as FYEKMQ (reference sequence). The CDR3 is CASSLGQGSGELFF. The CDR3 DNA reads TGTGCCAGCAGCTTAGGACAGGGTTCCGGGGAGCTGTTTTTT.

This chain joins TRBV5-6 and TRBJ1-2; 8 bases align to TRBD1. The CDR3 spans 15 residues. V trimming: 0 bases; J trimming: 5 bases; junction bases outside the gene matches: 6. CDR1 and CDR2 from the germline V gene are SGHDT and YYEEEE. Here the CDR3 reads CASSLAGGSGYGYTF. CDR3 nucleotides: TGTGCCAGCAGCTTGGCAGGGGGCTCTGGTTATGGCTACACCTTC. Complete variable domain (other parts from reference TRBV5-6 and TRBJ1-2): DAGVTQSPTHLIKTRGQQVTLRCSPKSGHDTVSWYQQALGQGPQFIFQYYEEEERQRGNFPDRFSGHQFPNYSSELNVNALLLGDSALYLCASSLAGGSGYGYTFGSGTRLTVV.

CDR3 sequence: CASSQGGRQTFQETQYF. The CDR3 bases are TGTGCCAGCAGCCAAGGAGGGCGGCAGACCTTTCAAGAGACCCAGTACTTC. The V and J genes are TRBV3-1 (or the pseudogene TRBV3-2) and TRBJ2-5, with D perhaps matching TRBD2 (5 bases). The germline V and J ends were trimmed by 1 base and 2 bases, with 17 bases remaining between them. Germline CDR1 reads LGHDT; CDR2 reads YNNKEL (reference sequence). The CDR3 runs 17 residues.

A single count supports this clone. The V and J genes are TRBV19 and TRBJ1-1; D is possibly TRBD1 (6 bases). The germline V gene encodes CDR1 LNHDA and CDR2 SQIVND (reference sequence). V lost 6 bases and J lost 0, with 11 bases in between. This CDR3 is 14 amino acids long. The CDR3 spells CASRAQGLNTEAFF. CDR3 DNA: TGTGCCAGTAGAGCTCAGGGGTTGAACACTGAAGCTTTCTTT.

The CDR3 loop is CASSQEPSYRPPLHF. The CDR3 DNA reads TGTGCCAGCAGCCAAGAACCTTCATACAGGCCACCCCTCCACTTT. The chain has TRBV3-1 (or the pseudogene TRBV3-2) and TRBJ1-6; D is perhaps TRBD1 (5 bases). Deletions cut 0 bases from V and 11 bases from J, with 14 bases between. Germline CDR1 is LGHDT and CDR2 is YNNKEL (reference sequence). This CDR3 comprises 15 residues.

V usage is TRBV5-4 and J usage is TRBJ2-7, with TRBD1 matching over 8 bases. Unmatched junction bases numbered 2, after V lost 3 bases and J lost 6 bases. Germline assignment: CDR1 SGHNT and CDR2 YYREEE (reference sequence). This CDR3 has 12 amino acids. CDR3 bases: TGTGCCAGCAGCTCGGACAGGGCCGAGCAGTACTTC. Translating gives CASSSDRAEQYF.

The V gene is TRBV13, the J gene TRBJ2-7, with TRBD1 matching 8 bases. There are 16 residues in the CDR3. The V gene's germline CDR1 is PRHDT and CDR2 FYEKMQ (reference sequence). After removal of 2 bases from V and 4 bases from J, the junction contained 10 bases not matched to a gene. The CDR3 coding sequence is TGTGCCAGCAGCTTATTTGGACAGGGATTCTTTTACGAGCAGTACTTC. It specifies CASSLFGQGFFYEQYF.

CDR3 sequence (DNA): TGCAGTGCTAGTGGGGAGGAAAAACTGTTTTTT. Protein product: CSASGEEKLFF. The V and J genes are TRBV20-1 and TRBJ1-4; D not resolved. V lost 3 bases, J lost 8 bases, and 7 bases lay in between. In germline, CDR1 is DFQATT, CDR2 SNEGSKA (reference sequence). The CDR3 totals 11 residues.

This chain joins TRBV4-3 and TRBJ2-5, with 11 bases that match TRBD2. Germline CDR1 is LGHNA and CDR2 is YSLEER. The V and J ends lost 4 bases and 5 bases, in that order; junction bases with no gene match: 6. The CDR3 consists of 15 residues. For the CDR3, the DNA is TGCGCCAGCAGCCTGGGACTAGCGGATTCGGAGACCCAGTACTTC. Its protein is CASSLGLADSETQYF.

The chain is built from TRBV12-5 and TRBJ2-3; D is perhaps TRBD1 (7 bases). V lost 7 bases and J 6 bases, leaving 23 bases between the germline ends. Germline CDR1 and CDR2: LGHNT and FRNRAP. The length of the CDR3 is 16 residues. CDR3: CASATRGIPRGDTQYF. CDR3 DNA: TGTGCTAGTGCCACCAGGGGGATCCCCCGGGGGGATACGCAGTATTTT.

The DNA for the CDR3 is TGCAGCGCTGGGGGACAGGGGGTGGACTATGGCTACACCTTC. Translation: CSAGGQGVDYGYTF. The chain combines TRBV29-1 with TRBJ1-2, with 11 nucleotides matching TRBD1. Germline lookup yields CDR1 SQVTM and CDR2 ANQGSEA. V was clipped by 7 bases and J by 3 bases; unmatched bases: 7. This CDR3 spans 14 amino acids.

This chain's CDR3 is CASSQSKGEPGNTIYF. The CDR3 nucleotides are TGCGCCAGCAGCCAGTCGAAGGGGGAACCTGGAAACACCATATATTTT. This chain links TRBV4-3 with TRBJ1-3; possible D gene TRBD1, 6 bases. Trimming took 3 bases from V and 2 from J, leaving 14 bases between them. Per the germline V gene, CDR1 is LGHNA and CDR2 is YSLEER. This CDR3 region has 16 residues.

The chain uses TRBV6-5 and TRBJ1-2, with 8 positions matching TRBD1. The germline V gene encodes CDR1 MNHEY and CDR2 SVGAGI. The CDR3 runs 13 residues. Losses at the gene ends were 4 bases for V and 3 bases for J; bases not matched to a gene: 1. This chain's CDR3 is CASSLDRDYGYTF. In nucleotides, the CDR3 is TGTGCCAGCAGTTTGGACAGGGACTATGGCTACACCTTC.

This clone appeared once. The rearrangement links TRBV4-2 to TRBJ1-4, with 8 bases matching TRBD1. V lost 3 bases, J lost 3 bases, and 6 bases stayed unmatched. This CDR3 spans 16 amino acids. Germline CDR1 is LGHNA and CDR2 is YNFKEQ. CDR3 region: CASSQEGTGANEKLFF. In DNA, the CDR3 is TGTGCCAGCAGCCAGGAGGGGACAGGAGCTAATGAAAAACTGTTTTTT.

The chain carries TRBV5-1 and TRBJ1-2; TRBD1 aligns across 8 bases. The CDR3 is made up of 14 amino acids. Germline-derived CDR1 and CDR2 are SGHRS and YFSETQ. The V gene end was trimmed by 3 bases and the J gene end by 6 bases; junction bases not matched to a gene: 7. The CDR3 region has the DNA TGCGCCAGCAGCTGGACGACAGGGGAGGATGGCTACACCTTC. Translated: CASSWTTGEDGYTF.

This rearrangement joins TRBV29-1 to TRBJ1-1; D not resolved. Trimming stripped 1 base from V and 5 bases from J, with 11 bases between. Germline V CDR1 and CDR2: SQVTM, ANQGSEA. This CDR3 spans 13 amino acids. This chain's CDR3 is CSVEGGERTEAFF. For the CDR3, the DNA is TGCAGCGTTGAAGGTGGAGAAAGGACTGAAGCTTTCTTT.

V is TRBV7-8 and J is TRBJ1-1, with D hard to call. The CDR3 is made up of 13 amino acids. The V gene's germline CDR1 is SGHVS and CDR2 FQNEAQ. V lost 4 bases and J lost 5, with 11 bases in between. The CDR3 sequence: CASSSILGTEAFF. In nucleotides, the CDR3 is TGTGCCAGCAGCTCGATACTAGGTACTGAAGCTTTCTTT.

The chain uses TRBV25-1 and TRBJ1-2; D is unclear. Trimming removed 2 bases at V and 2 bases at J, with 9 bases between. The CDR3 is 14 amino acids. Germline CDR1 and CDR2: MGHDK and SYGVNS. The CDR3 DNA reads TGTGCCAGCAGTGAACAGGAACTGAACTATGGCTACACCTTC. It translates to CASSEQELNYGYTF.

This CDR3 is CASSLPGQTYEQYF. DNA of the CDR3: TGCGCCAGCAGCTTACCGGGACAGACCTACGAGCAGTACTTC. The chain employs TRBV5-1 and TRBJ2-7, with TRBD1 matching over 7 bases. V lost 2 bases and J lost 2; bases outside the gene matches: 4. Germline V lookup: CDR1 SGHRS, CDR2 YFSETQ. The CDR3 runs to 14 residues.

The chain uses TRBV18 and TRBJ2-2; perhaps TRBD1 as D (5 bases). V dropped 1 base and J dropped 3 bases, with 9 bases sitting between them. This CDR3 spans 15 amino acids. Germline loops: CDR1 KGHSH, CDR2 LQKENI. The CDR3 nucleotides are TGTGCCAGCTCACCACTAAAGGGGCACACCGGGGAGCTGTTTTTT. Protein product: CASSPLKGHTGELFF.

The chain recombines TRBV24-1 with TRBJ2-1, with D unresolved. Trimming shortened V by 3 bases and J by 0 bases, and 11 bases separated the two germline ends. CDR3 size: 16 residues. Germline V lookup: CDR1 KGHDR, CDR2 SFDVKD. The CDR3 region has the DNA TGTGCCACCAGTGATGAAGCGTCGAGCTCCTACAATGAGCAGTTCTTC. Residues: CATSDEASSSYNEQFF.

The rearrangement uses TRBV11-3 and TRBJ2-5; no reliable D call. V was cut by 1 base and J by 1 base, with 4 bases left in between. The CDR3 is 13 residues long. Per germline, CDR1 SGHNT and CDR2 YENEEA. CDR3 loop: CASSLASQETQYF. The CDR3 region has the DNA TGTGCCAGCAGCTTAGCCAGCCAAGAGACCCAGTACTTC. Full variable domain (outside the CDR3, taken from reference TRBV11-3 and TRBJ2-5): EAGVVQSPRYKIIEKKQPVAFWCNPISGHNTLYWYLQNLGQGPELLIRYENEEAVDDSQLPKDRFSAERLKGVDSTLKIQPAELGDSAVYLCASSLASQETQYFGPGTRLLVL.

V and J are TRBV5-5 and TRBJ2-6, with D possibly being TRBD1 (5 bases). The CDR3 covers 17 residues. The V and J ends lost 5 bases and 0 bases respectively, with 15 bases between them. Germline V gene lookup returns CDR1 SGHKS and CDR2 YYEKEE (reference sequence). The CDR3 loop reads CASRGVGSSSGANVLTF. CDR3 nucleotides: TGTGCCAGCAGAGGGGTCGGATCTTCCTCTGGGGCCAACGTCCTGACTTTC.

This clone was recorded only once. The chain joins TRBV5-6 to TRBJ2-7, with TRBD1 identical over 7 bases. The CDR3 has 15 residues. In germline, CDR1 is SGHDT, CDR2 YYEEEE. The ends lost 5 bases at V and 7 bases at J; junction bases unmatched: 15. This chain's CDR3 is CASRSSTGAVEEQYF. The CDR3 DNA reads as TGTGCCAGCAGATCTTCTACAGGGGCGGTAGAAGAGCAGTACTTC. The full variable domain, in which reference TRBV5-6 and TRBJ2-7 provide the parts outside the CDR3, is DAGVTQSPTHLIKTRGQQVTLRCSPKSGHDTVSWYQQALGQGPQFIFQYYEEEERQRGNFPDRFSGHQFPNYSSELNVNALLLGDSALYLCASRSSTGAVEEQYFGPGTRLTVT.

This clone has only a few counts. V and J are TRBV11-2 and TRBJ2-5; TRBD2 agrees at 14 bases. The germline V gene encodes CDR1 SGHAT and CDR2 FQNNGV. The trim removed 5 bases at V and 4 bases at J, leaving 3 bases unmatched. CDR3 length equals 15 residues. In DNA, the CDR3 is TGTGCCAGCAGCCCGGGACTAGCGGGAGTAGAGACCCAGTACTTC. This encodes CASSPGLAGVETQYF.

CDR3 in amino acids: CASSNNLDYGYTF. CDR3 nucleotides: TGTGCCAGCAGCAACAATTTGGACTATGGCTACACCTTC. The gene calls are TRBV6-5 and TRBJ1-2; D call uncertain. The CDR3 loop spans 13 amino acids. Germline assignment: CDR1 MNHEY and CDR2 SVGAGI. V was trimmed by 6 bases and J by 3 bases, leaving 11 bases between them.